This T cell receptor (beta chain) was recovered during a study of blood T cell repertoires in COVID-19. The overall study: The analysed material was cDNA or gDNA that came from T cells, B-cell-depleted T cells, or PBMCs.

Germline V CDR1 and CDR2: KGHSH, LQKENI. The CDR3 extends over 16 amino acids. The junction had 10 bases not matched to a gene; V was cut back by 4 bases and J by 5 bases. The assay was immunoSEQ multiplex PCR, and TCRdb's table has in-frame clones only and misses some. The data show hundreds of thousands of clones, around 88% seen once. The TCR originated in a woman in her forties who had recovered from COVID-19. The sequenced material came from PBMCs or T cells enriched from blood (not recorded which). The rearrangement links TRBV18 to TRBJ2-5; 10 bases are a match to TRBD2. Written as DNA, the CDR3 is TGTGCCAGCTCACTCCAACCGGAGGGACTAGCGGAGACCCAGTACTTC. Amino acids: CASSLQPEGLAETQYF.